This T cell receptor beta chain was recovered during a study of blood T cell repertoires in COVID-19. Turning to the study itself: The cDNA or gDNA used as material had been derived from T cells, B-cell-depleted T cells, or PBMCs.

Source study methods: Estimates of nucleated cell counts were drawn from the amplification of reference gene primers. Produced via immunoSEQ multiplex PCR; TCRdb's table is partial and in-frame only. Clone size and the V and J calls come from that table; the DNA yielded D and trimming. This table has around 310,000 clones, around 89% appearing once. V lost 8 bases and J lost 5; bases outside the gene matches: 7. The CDR3 totals 13 residues. Germline assignment: CDR1 MNHEY and CDR2 SMNVEV (reference sequence). The chain couples TRBV27 to TRBJ2-7; 9 positions match TRBD2. The TCR sequence derives from a woman aged 45-59 years with active or convalescent COVID-19. The specimen sequenced was peripheral blood. In DNA, the CDR3 is TGTGCCAGCGGGCGGACTAGCGTCAACGAGCAGTACTTC. Its protein is CASGRTSVNEQYF.